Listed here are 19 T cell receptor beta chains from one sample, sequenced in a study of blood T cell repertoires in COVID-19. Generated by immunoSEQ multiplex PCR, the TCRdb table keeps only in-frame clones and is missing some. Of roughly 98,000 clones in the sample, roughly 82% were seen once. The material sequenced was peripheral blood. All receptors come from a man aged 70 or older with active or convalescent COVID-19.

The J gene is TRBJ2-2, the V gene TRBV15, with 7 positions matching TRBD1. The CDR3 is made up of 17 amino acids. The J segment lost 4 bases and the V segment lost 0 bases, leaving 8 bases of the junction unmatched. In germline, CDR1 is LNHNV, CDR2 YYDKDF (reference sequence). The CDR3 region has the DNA TGTGCCACCAGCAGAGATTTAGGGGGCGCGGCCACCGGGGAGCTGTTTTTT. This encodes CATSRDLGGAATGELFF.

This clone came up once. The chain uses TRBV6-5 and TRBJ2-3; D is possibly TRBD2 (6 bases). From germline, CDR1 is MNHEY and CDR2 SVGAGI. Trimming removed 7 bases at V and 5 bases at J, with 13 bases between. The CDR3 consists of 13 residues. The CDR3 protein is CASTWGVRDTQYF. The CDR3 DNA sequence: TGTGCCAGCACGTGGGGGGTGAGAGATACGCAGTATTTT.

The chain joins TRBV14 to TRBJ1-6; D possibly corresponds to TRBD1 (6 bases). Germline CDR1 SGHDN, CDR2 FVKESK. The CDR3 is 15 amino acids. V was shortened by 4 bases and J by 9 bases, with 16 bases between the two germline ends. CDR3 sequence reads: CASSPRLGGISPLHF. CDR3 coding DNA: TGTGCCAGCAGCCCGCGGTTAGGGGGTATTTCACCCCTCCACTTT.

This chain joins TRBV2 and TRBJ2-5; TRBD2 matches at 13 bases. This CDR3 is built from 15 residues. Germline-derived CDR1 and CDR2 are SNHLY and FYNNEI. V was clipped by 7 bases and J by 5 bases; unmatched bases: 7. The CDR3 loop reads CASTRLAGGRETQYF. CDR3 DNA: TGTGCCAGCACTCGACTAGCGGGGGGTCGGGAGACCCAGTACTTC.

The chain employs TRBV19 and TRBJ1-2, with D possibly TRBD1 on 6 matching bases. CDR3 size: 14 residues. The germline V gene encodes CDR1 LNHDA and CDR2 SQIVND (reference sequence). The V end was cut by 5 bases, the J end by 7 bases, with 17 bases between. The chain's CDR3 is CASSPGWGHGGYTF. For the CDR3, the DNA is TGTGCCAGTAGTCCCGGGTGGGGGCACGGTGGCTACACCTTC.

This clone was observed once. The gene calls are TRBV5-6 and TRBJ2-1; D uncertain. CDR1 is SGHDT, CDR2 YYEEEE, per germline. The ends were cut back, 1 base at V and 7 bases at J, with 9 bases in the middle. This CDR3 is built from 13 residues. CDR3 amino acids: CASSLTLNNEQFF. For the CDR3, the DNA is TGTGCCAGCAGCTTGACACTAAATAATGAGCAGTTCTTC.

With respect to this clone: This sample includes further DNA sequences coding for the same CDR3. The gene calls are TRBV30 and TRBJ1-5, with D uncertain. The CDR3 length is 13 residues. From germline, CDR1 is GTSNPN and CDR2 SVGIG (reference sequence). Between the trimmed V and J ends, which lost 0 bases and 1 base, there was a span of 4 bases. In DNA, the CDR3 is TGTGCCTGGAGTGTACGGAGCAATCAGCCCCAGCATTTT. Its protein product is CAWSVRSNQPQHF.

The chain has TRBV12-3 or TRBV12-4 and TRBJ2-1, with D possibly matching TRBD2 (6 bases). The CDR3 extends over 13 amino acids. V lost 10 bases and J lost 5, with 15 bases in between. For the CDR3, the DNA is TGTGCCACCGCGGAGGGGTTAGACAATGAGCAGTTCTTC. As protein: CATAEGLDNEQFF.

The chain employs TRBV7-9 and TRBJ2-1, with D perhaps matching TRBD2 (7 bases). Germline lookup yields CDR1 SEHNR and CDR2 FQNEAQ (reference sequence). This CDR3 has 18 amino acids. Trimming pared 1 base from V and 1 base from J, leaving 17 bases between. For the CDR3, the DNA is TGTGCCAGCAGCTTAGTCGGGGGGCTTTTCATTTCCTACAATGAGCAGTTCTTC. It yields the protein CASSLVGGLFISYNEQFF.

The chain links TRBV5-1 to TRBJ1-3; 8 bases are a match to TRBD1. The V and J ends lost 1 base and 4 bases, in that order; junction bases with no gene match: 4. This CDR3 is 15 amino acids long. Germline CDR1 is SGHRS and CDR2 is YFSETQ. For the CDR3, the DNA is TGCGCCAGCAGCTTGCGTCAGGGGGCCGGAAACACCATATATTTT. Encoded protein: CASSLRQGAGNTIYF. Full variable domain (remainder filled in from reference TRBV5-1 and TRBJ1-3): KAGVTQTPRYLIKTRGQQVTLSCSPISGHRSVSWYQQTPGQGLQFLFEYFSETQRNKGNFPGRFSGRQFSNSRSEMNVSTLELGDSALYLCASSLRQGAGNTIYFGEGSWLTVV.

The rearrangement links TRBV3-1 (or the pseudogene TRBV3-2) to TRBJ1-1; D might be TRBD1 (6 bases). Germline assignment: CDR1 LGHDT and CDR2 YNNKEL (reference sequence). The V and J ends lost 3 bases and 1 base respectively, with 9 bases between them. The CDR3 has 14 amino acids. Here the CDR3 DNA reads TGTGCCAGCAGCCACCAGGGACAGAACACTGAAGCTTTCTTT. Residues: CASSHQGQNTEAFF.

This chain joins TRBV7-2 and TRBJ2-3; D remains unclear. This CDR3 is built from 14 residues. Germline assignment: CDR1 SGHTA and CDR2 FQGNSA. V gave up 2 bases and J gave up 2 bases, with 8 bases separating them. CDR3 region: CASSLQVFTDTQYF. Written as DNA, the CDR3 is TGTGCCAGCAGCTTACAGGTATTCACAGATACGCAGTATTTT. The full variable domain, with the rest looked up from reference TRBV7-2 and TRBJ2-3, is GAGVSQSPSNKVTEKGKDVELRCDPISGHTALYWYRQSLGQGLEFLIYFQGNSAPDKSGLPSDRFSAERTGGSVSTLTIQRTQQEDSAVYLCASSLQVFTDTQYFGPGTRLTVL.

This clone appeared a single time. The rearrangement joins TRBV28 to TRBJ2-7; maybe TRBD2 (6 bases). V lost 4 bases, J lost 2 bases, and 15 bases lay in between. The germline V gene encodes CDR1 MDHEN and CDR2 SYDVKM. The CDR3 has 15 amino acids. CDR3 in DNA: TGTGCCAGCAGTTCCGGGCAGACTAGGGCCTACGAGCAGTACTTC. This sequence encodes CASSSGQTRAYEQYF.

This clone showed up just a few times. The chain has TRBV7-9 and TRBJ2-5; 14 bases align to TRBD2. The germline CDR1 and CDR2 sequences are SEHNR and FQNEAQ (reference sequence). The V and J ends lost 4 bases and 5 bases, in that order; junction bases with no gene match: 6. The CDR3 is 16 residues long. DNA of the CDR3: TGTGCCAGCAGCTACCCGGGACTAGCGGGGGTTGAGACCCAGTACTTC. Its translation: CASSYPGLAGVETQYF.

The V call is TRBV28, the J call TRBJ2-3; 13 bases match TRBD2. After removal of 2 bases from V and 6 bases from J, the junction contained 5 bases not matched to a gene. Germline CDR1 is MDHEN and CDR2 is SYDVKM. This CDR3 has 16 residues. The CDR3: CASSLGTSGGADTQYF. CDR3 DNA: TGTGCCAGCAGTTTAGGAACTAGCGGGGGGGCGGATACGCAGTATTTT.

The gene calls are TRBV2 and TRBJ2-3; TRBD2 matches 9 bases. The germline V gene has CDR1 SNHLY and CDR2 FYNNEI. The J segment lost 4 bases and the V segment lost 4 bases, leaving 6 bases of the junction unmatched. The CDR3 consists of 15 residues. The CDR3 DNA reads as TGTGCCAGCAGTGTTGGCGGGGGGGCATCAGATACGCAGTATTTT. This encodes CASSVGGGASDTQYF. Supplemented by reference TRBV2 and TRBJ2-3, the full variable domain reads EPEVTQTPSHQVTQMGQEVILRCVPISNHLYFYWYRQILGQKVEFLVSFYNNEISEKSEIFDDQFSVERPDGSNFTLKIRSTKLEDSAMYFCASSVGGGASDTQYFGPGTRLTVL.

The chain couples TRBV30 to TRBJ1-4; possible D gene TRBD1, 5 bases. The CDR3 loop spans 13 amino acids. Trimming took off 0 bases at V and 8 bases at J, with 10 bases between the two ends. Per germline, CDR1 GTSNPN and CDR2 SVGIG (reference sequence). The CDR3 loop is CAWSVQVGEKLFF. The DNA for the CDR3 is TGTGCCTGGAGTGTACAGGTGGGGGAAAAACTGTTTTTT.

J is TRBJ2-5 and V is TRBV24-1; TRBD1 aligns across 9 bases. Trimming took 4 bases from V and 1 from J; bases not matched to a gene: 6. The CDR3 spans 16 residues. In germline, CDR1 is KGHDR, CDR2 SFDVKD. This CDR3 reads CATSEGQGRPQETQYF. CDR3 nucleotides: TGTGCCACCAGTGAAGGACAGGGGAGGCCCCAAGAGACCCAGTACTTC.

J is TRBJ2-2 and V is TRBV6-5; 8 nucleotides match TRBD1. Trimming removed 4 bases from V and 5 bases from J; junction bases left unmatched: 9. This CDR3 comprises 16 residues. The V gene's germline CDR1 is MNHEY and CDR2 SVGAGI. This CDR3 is CASSFAGTGHTGELFF. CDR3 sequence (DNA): TGTGCCAGCAGTTTTGCCGGGACAGGTCATACCGGGGAGCTGTTTTTT.